This passage covers 32 T cell receptor beta chains from one sample sequenced in a study of cytomegalovirus exposure and HLA in healthy donors (dated by TCRdb to 2017 to 2019). The library was built by means of the immunoSEQ multiplex PCR assay. A mixture of 60 forward primers for TCR Vbeta segments and 13 reverse primers for TCR Jbeta segments was used in the multiplex PCR. As stored in TCRdb, this immuneACCESS dataset retains in-frame rearrangements with V and J assigned. A fraction of the clones does not appear; measured against another copy, unresolved V genes explain less than half of the discrepancy, and the remainder lacks a known reason. In this sample the table shows 95,000 to 150,000 clones, about three quarters of which occur a single time. The ten largest account for just under 8.5% of the sample. Sequences were obtained from PBMCs. Receptors were obtained from a middle-aged woman in good health and CMV-seropositive.

The chain is built from TRBV4-1 and TRBJ1-2; D might be TRBD1 (5 bases). The CDR3 is made up of 15 amino acids. Germline V gene lookup returns CDR1 MGHRA and CDR2 YSYEKL. V was shortened by 0 bases and J by 7 bases, with 15 bases between the two germline ends. The CDR3 DNA follows: TGCGCCAGCAGCCAAGATGGTCAGGGTCGGACTGGCTACACCTTC. It codes for CASSQDGQGRTGYTF.

The CDR3 nucleotides are TGTGCCAGCAGCTTGACAACAGGGGGGTACGAGCAGTACTTC. This encodes CASSLTTGGYEQYF. The chain employs TRBV5-5 and TRBJ2-7; 8 bases match TRBD1. V lost 1 base and J lost 4; bases outside the gene matches: 4. CDR1 and CDR2 (germline): SGHKS, YYEKEE (reference sequence). There are 14 residues in the CDR3.

This chain uses TRBV27 with TRBJ2-7; 10 nucleotides line up with TRBD1. The CDR3 has 14 amino acids. The trim removed 3 bases at V and 4 bases at J, leaving 3 bases unmatched. Germline V CDR1 and CDR2: MNHEY, SMNVEV (reference sequence). CDR3 sequence: CASSLTGGVYEQYF. CDR3 sequence (DNA): TGTGCCAGCAGTTTGACAGGGGGCGTATACGAGCAGTACTTC.

This chain joins TRBV28 and TRBJ2-7; TRBD1 matches at 9 bases. The V and J ends lost 5 bases and 5 bases, in that order; junction bases with no gene match: 10. Per germline, CDR1 MDHEN and CDR2 SYDVKM. The CDR3 is made up of 15 amino acids. CDR3 sequence reads: CASSLGTGIGDEQYF. CDR3 DNA: TGTGCCAGCAGTCTAGGGACAGGGATTGGCGACGAGCAGTACTTC.

The CDR3 region is CSVVIRRPFEAFF. The CDR3 bases are TGCAGCGTTGTTATCAGGAGGCCCTTCGAAGCTTTCTTT. The genes are TRBV29-1 and TRBJ1-1; no clear D. CDR3 size: 13 residues. Germline-derived CDR1 and CDR2 are SQVTM and ANQGSEA. Trimming left V 4 bases short and J 8 bases short, with 17 bases between.

This chain uses TRBV2 with TRBJ2-1; D is perhaps TRBD2 (6 bases). This CDR3 is 14 amino acids long. Germline CDR1 is SNHLY and CDR2 is FYNNEI. The V gene lost 2 bases and the J gene lost 7 bases, with 12 bases spanning the gap. CDR3 amino acids: CASSENPSVNEQFF. The CDR3 region has the DNA TGTGCCAGCAGTGAAAATCCTAGCGTGAATGAGCAGTTCTTC.

The rearrangement uses TRBV9 and TRBJ1-1; D is uncertain. The CDR3 loop spans 13 amino acids. The germline V gene has CDR1 SGDLS and CDR2 YYNGEE. Trimming stripped 4 bases from V and 6 bases from J, with 13 bases between. CDR3 coding DNA: TGTGCCAGCAGCCCCCGGGTGGAGTCTGAAGCTTTCTTT. Translating it yields CASSPRVESEAFF.

V usage is TRBV6-5 and J usage is TRBJ2-5; a weak D match, TRBD1 (6 bases). Germline V lookup: CDR1 MNHEY, CDR2 SVGAGI. This CDR3 spans 13 amino acids. Deletions cut 6 bases from V and 2 bases from J, with 10 bases between. CDR3 in amino acids: CASRGTFQETQYF. The CDR3 DNA follows: TGTGCCAGCAGAGGGACATTTCAAGAGACCCAGTACTTC.

This chain joins TRBV13 and TRBJ2-3; possibly TRBD1 for D (5 bases). With 5 bases removed from V and 6 bases from J, the gap between germline ends came to 18 bases. Germline V gene sequence: CDR1 PRHDT, CDR2 FYEKMQ (reference sequence). CDR3 size: 15 residues. In nucleotides, the CDR3 is TGTGCCAGCAGCCCCCGAACGAGTAGGGGCGATACGCAGTATTTT. Its translation: CASSPRTSRGDTQYF.

V gene TRBV19 combines with J gene TRBJ2-1, with unresolved D. The CDR3 is made up of 12 amino acids. Germline V gives CDR1 LNHDA, CDR2 SQIVND (reference sequence). V was clipped by 2 bases and J by 7 bases, with 6 bases between them. This chain's CDR3 is CASSINENEQFF. The CDR3 coding sequence is TGTGCCAGTAGTATAAATGAGAATGAGCAGTTCTTC.

The V call is TRBV7-3, the J call TRBJ1-1, with 8 bases matching TRBD1. The trim removed 4 bases at V and 4 bases at J, leaving 2 bases unmatched. The CDR3 has 13 amino acids. Germline-derived CDR1 and CDR2 are SGHTA and FQGTGA. For the CDR3, the DNA is TGTGCCAGCAGCTCACAGGGGGTCACTGAAGCTTTCTTT. Its protein is CASSSQGVTEAFF. The whole variable domain, filled in from reference TRBV7-3 and TRBJ1-1, reads GAGVSQTPSNKVTEKGKYVELRCDPISGHTALYWYRQSLGQGPEFLIYFQGTGAADDSGLPNDRFFAVRPEGSVSTLKIQRTERGDSAVYLCASSSQGVTEAFFGQGTRLTVV.

The chain is built from TRBV6-4 and TRBJ2-5, with TRBD2 matching 7 bases. The CDR3 sequence is 15 residues long. The trim removed 1 base at V and 5 bases at J, leaving 7 bases unmatched. Germline loops: CDR1 MRHNA, CDR2 SNTAGT. The CDR3 sequence is CASSDYKTGGETQYF. The CDR3 coding sequence is TGTGCCAGCAGTGACTATAAGACCGGGGGGGAGACCCAGTACTTC.

The chain joins TRBV6-5 to TRBJ1-3; possible D gene TRBD1, 6 bases. The V end lost 5 bases, the J end lost 4 bases, and 15 bases lay between the germline ends. CDR1 is MNHEY and CDR2 is SVGAGI in the germline V gene. The CDR3 sequence is 15 residues long. CDR3 residues: CASSRSRGSGNTIYF. DNA of the CDR3: TGTGCCAGCAGTCGCTCCAGGGGAAGCGGAAACACCATATATTTT.

The V call is TRBV2, the J call TRBJ1-4, with D possibly being TRBD1 (6 bases). Germline values: CDR1 SNHLY, CDR2 FYNNEI. Trimming took 6 bases from V and 8 from J, leaving 16 bases between them. CDR3 length: 14 residues. The CDR3 nucleotides read TGTGCCAGCAGGTACAGGGCGCGCGAGGAAAAACTGTTTTTT. Amino acid sequence: CASRYRAREEKLFF. The variable domain in full, with the rest retrieved from reference TRBV2 and TRBJ1-4, is EPEVTQTPSHQVTQMGQEVILRCVPISNHLYFYWYRQILGQKVEFLVSFYNNEISEKSEIFDDQFSVERPDGSNFTLKIRSTKLEDSAMYFCASRYRAREEKLFFGSGTQLSVL.

The rearrangement joins TRBV4-1 to TRBJ1-2, with unresolved D. Trimming pared 0 bases from V and 1 base from J, leaving 12 bases between. This CDR3 has 16 amino acids. CDR1 and CDR2 from the germline V gene are MGHRA and YSYEKL. The CDR3 loop is CASSQDYRGYNYGYTF. As DNA, the CDR3 is TGCGCCAGCAGCCAAGATTACAGAGGGTATAACTATGGCTACACCTTC.

This chain uses TRBV6-1 with TRBJ1-6; TRBD1 aligns across 7 bases. The CDR3 loop spans 16 amino acids. CDR1 is MNHNS and CDR2 is SASEGT in the germline V gene. V shed 2 bases, J shed 6 bases, and the junction held 7 bases outside the gene matches. The CDR3: CASSEWRQGPNSPLHF. The DNA of the CDR3 is TGTGCCAGCAGTGAATGGAGACAGGGCCCTAATTCACCCCTCCACTTT.

The gene calls are TRBV5-1 and TRBJ2-7; D might be TRBD1 (6 bases). This CDR3 is 14 amino acids long. Germline-derived CDR1 and CDR2 are SGHRS and YFSETQ. V was clipped by 0 bases and J by 0 bases, with 7 bases between them. The CDR3 DNA sequence: TGCGCCAGCAGCTTGGGACAGGTCTCCTACGAGCAGTACTTC. Translation gives CASSLGQVSYEQYF.

This clone was seen a handful of times. The V gene is TRBV6-5, the J gene TRBJ2-1; 7 nucleotides line up with TRBD2. Germline CDR1 reads MNHEY; CDR2 reads SVGAGI. The CDR3 sequence is 13 residues long. With V trimmed by 7 bases and J by 8 bases, 8 bases remained unmatched. The CDR3 DNA is TGTGCCAGCACGGCGGGGGATTGGCATGAGCAGTTCTTC. This codes for CASTAGDWHEQFF.

The chain is built from TRBV7-9 and TRBJ1-2; D possibly corresponds to TRBD1 (6 bases). Trimming shortened V by 9 bases and J by 6 bases, and 14 bases separated the two germline ends. Germline CDR1 reads SEHNR; CDR2 reads FQNEAQ (reference sequence). The CDR3 extends over 12 amino acids. The CDR3 reads CASGFTGNGYTF. CDR3 sequence (DNA): TGTGCCAGTGGGTTTACAGGGAATGGCTACACCTTC.

The DNA of the CDR3 is TGTGCCAGCAGCTTAGAGGCGAACACTGAAGCTTTCTTT. This codes for CASSLEANTEAFF. V is TRBV11-3 and J is TRBJ1-1; no clear D. Per the germline V gene, CDR1 is SGHNT and CDR2 is YENEEA. CDR3 size: 13 residues. V lost 0 bases and J lost 1, with 3 bases in between.

The chain couples TRBV6-6 to TRBJ2-5; the match to TRBD1 covers 7 bases. V lost 7 bases, J lost 12 bases, and 17 bases stayed unmatched. The CDR3 sequence is 14 residues long. Germline CDR1 and CDR2: MNHNY and SVGAGI (reference sequence). Written as DNA, the CDR3 is TGTGCCAGCAAGTTAACAGGGGAGCACCCGGTAGAGTACTTC. Amino acids: CASKLTGEHPVEYF.

The J gene is TRBJ2-5, the V gene TRBV9; 11 bases are shared with TRBD1. The better agreement between TRBJ2-7 and the DNA end casts doubt on the J call. The length of the CDR3 is 14 residues. The germline V gene has CDR1 SGDLS and CDR2 YYNGEE. The CDR3 sequence: CASSRGTGGYEQYF. CDR3 nucleotides: TGTGCCAGCAGCCGGGGGACAGGGGGGTACGAGCAGTACTTC.

This clone was counted once. The chain couples TRBV7-9 to TRBJ2-2, with 9 bases identical to TRBD1. Germline V gene data show CDR1 as SEHNR and CDR2 as FQNEAQ (reference sequence). This CDR3 has 15 amino acids. The V and J ends lost 4 bases and 6 bases, in that order; junction bases with no gene match: 6. CDR3 coding DNA: TGTGCCAGCAGCTCTTGGGACAGGGTTGCCGGGGAGCTGTTTTTT. This codes for CASSSWDRVAGELFF.

This chain uses TRBV5-4 with TRBJ1-2, with 12 bases matching TRBD1. Germline CDR1 SGHNT, CDR2 YYREEE (reference sequence). Trimming removed 3 bases from V and 3 bases from J; junction bases left unmatched: 3. The CDR3 is made up of 15 amino acids. CDR3 residues: CASSWGQGADYGYTF. The CDR3 region has the DNA TGTGCCAGCAGCTGGGGACAGGGGGCTGACTATGGCTACACCTTC.

The chain has TRBV7-2 and TRBJ1-5; the D is unclear. The CDR3 length is 15 residues. Trimming removed 5 bases at V and 4 bases at J, with 15 bases between. Germline CDR1 and CDR2: SGHTA and FQGNSA. CDR3 nucleotides: TGTGCCAGCAGCACGTCCAGTTCGAGGAATCAGCCCCAGCATTTT. Its protein product is CASSTSSSRNQPQHF.

The chain has TRBV6-1 and TRBJ1-3; TRBD1 might be the D (5 bases). The CDR3 loop spans 12 amino acids. Trimming left V 7 bases short and J 7 bases short, with 11 bases between. The germline CDR1 and CDR2 sequences are MNHNS and SASEGT. The CDR3 bases are TGTGCCAGCACCCGGAAGGGGAACACCATATATTTT. Amino acids: CASTRKGNTIYF.

This clone was observed a handful of times. The chain joins TRBV5-6 to TRBJ1-4, with 7 bases lining up with TRBD1. Germline trimming cut 3 bases from V and 8 bases from J; bases unmatched to any gene: 13. CDR3 length: 16 residues. From germline, CDR1 is SGHDT and CDR2 YYEEEE. The CDR3 region is CASSSQSTGRNEKLFF. The CDR3 region has the DNA TGTGCCAGCAGCTCTCAATCGACAGGGAGGAACGAAAAACTGTTTTTT.

The chain carries TRBV5-4 and TRBJ2-7, with a tentative D call TRBD2 (5 bases). V was cut by 2 bases and J by 0 bases, with 9 bases left in between. The CDR3 has 14 amino acids. Looked up from germline, CDR1 is SGHNT and CDR2 is YYREEE (reference sequence). CDR3 protein: CASSFSGSSYEQYF. The CDR3 DNA reads as TGTGCCAGCAGCTTTTCGGGGAGCTCCTACGAGCAGTACTTC.

The genes are TRBV5-1 and TRBJ1-5; the D gene is possibly TRBD1 (5 bases). Trimming pared 3 bases from V and 3 bases from J, leaving 13 bases between. Germline V CDR1 and CDR2: SGHRS, YFSETQ. The CDR3 has 15 residues. For the CDR3, the DNA is TGCGCCAGCAGCTATGCCCCAGGGTACAATCAGCCCCAGCATTTT. Translation: CASSYAPGYNQPQHF. The full variable domain, completed using reference TRBV5-1 and TRBJ1-5, is KAGVTQTPRYLIKTRGQQVTLSCSPISGHRSVSWYQQTPGQGLQFLFEYFSETQRNKGNFPGRFSGRQFSNSRSEMNVSTLELGDSALYLCASSYAPGYNQPQHFGDGTRLSIL.

The chain recombines TRBV2 with TRBJ2-1; no clear D gene. Trimming left V 5 bases short and J 0 bases short, with 8 bases between. Germline CDR1 and CDR2: SNHLY and FYNNEI. CDR3 length: 14 residues. CDR3 amino acids: CASSPLGSYNEQFF. The CDR3 nucleotides are TGTGCCAGCAGTCCCCTAGGCTCCTACAATGAGCAGTTCTTC.

The chain recombines TRBV19 with TRBJ2-5; D is uncertain. Germline values: CDR1 LNHDA, CDR2 SQIVND (reference sequence). Trimming pared 4 bases from V and 2 bases from J, leaving 2 bases between. The CDR3 consists of 11 residues. The CDR3, as DNA: TGTGCCAGTAGTACTCAAGAGACCCAGTACTTC. Its translation is CASSTQETQYF.

The chain recombines TRBV4-1 with TRBJ2-2; 8 nucleotides agree with TRBD1. Germline CDR1 is MGHRA and CDR2 is YSYEKL. With V trimmed by 2 bases and J by 1 base, 3 bases remained unmatched. The CDR3 is made up of 16 amino acids. CDR3 protein: CASSQRQGLNTGELFF. CDR3 nucleotides: TGCGCCAGCAGCCAAAGACAGGGGCTGAACACCGGGGAGCTGTTTTTT.